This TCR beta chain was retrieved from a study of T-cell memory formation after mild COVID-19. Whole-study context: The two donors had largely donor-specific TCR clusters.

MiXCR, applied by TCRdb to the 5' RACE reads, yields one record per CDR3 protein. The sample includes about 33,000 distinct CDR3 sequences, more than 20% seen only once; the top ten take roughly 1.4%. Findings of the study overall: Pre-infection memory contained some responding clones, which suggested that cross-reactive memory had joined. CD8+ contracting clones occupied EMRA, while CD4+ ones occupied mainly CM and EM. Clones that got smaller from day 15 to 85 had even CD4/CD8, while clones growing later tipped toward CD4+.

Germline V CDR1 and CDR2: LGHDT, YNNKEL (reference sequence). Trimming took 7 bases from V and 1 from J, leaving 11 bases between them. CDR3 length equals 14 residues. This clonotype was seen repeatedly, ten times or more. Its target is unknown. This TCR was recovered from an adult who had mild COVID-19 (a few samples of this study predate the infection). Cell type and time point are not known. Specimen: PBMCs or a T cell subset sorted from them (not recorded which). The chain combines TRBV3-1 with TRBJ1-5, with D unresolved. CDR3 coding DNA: TGTGCCAGCAACCATGGACTGAGCAATCAGCCCCAGCATTTT. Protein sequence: CASNHGLSNQPQHF.